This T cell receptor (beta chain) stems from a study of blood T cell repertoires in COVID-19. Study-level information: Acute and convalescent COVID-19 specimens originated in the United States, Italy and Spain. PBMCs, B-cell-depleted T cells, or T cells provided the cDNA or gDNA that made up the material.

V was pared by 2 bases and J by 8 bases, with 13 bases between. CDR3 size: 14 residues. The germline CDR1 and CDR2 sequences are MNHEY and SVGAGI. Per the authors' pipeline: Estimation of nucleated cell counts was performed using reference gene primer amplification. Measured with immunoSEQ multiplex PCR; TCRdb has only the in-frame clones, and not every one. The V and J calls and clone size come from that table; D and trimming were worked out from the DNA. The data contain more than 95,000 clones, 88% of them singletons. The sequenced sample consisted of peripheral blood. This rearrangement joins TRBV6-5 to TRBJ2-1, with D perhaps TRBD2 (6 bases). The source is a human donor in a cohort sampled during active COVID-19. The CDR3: CASSYDSPSDEQFF. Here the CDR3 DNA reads TGTGCCAGCAGTTACGACAGCCCTAGCGATGAGCAGTTCTTC.